This T cell receptor beta chain was found in a study of blood T cells in healthy people across ages. Note on this clonotype: Antigen unknown.

CDR1 and CDR2 from the germline V gene are SQVTM and ANQGSEA. The CDR3 has 15 residues. Trimming cost V 7 bases and J 5 bases; bases outside gene matches: 13. It was with a sample-barcoded 5' primer and a J-beta primer mix that a second PCR of roughly 7 to 11 cycles was run. MiXCR, applied by TCRdb to the 5' RACE reads, yields one record per CDR3 protein. The sample lists around 820,000 distinct CDR3 sequences; 20% to 25% were seen once. Study results and limitations: In the absence of known donor CMV status, changes in expanded clonotypes were possibly confounded.

This sample also appeared in a second study, on T cells of mothers and their children.

Sequenced input: blood. The TCR was taken from a boy under 18 in good health. The chain employs TRBV29-1 and TRBJ2-5; 10 bases map to TRBD2. CDR3 nucleotide sequence: TGCAGCGCCAAGACGGCTAGCGGGAGCTGGGAGACCCAGTACTTC. Amino acid sequence: CSAKTASGSWETQYF.